What follows is one T cell receptor (beta chain) and its context. Its antigen is undetermined. The data derive from a study of response to subunit inactivated influenza vaccine. Study outcomes and limitations: The authors put forward the suggestion that each seasonal influenza vaccination may bring in only a limited number of new T cells.

In TCRdb, the RT-PCR reads were re-called with MiXCR into one record per CDR3 protein. Found here are about 520,000 distinct CDR3 sequences, under 8.5% of them singletons; the top ten hold about an eighth. The ends were cut back, 4 bases at V and 3 bases at J, with 10 bases in the middle. In germline, CDR1 is DFQATT, CDR2 SNEGSKA (reference sequence). CDR3 size: 13 residues. This specimen was PBMCs from blood, taken around 2 years after vaccination. The chain uses TRBV20-1 and TRBJ1-5; no reliable D call. The sequence derives from a man between 50 and 75 years old who received an inactivated influenza vaccine. Here the CDR3 reads CSAKVLFNQPQHF. The CDR3 DNA reads TGCAGTGCTAAGGTGCTTTTCAATCAGCCCCAGCATTTT.